These 20 T cell receptor beta chains share one sample of origin, sequenced in a study of blood T cell repertoires in COVID-19. Sequenced by immunoSEQ multiplex PCR; TCRdb stores in-frame clones only, minus some. The sample has tens of thousands of clones, 73% seen once. The source material was peripheral blood. All receptors come from a woman in her forties or fifties with active or convalescent COVID-19.

This chain links TRBV4-2 with TRBJ1-1; the match to TRBD1 covers 9 bases. This CDR3 spans 15 amino acids. V was clipped by 2 bases and J by 5 bases; unmatched bases: 6. Germline V gene data show CDR1 as LGHNA and CDR2 as YNFKEQ. CDR3 DNA: TGTGCCAGCAGCCAATTACAGGGGGCGAGGACTGAAGCTTTCTTT. Amino acid sequence: CASSQLQGARTEAFF.

V usage is TRBV10-1 and J usage is TRBJ2-1; D is possibly TRBD1 (9 bases). V was trimmed by 6 bases and J by 2 bases, leaving 20 bases between them. This CDR3 contains 17 residues. CDR1 is WNHNN, CDR2 SYGVQD, per germline (reference sequence). This CDR3 is CASSGRGGQGTYNEQFF. CDR3 coding DNA: TGCGCCAGCAGCGGCCGGGGGGGACAGGGCACCTACAATGAGCAGTTCTTC.

The gene calls are TRBV5-1 and TRBJ2-7, with 9 bases fitting TRBD2. Germline lookup yields CDR1 SGHRS and CDR2 YFSETQ. The J segment lost 3 bases and the V segment lost 4 bases, leaving 8 bases of the junction unmatched. The CDR3 contains 15 residues. The CDR3 nucleotides read TGCGCCAGCAGCGAAGTAGCGGGAGCCCACTACGAGCAGTACTTC. Protein product: CASSEVAGAHYEQYF.

This chain uses TRBV28 with TRBJ2-1; 13 positions match TRBD2. The V gene's germline CDR1 is MDHEN and CDR2 SYDVKM. Trimming took 2 bases from V and 0 from J; bases not matched to a gene: 10. CDR3 length equals 20 residues. The CDR3, as DNA: TGTGCCAGCAGTTTAGTGTCCGGACTAGCGGGGGCGAGCTCCTACAATGAGCAGTTCTTC. Its protein product is CASSLVSGLAGASSYNEQFF.

The chain links TRBV5-1 to TRBJ1-1; D is uncertain. Germline CDR1 and CDR2: SGHRS and YFSETQ. This CDR3 region has 15 residues. Deletions cut 0 bases from V and 0 bases from J, with 9 bases between. CDR3 sequence: CASSLARGLNTEAFF. DNA of the CDR3: TGCGCCAGCAGCTTGGCCCGAGGATTGAACACTGAAGCTTTCTTT.

This clone was counted once. This sequence joins TRBV30 and TRBJ2-5, with a weak D call TRBD1 (5 bases). This CDR3 comprises 14 residues. V lost 5 bases and J 6 bases, leaving 19 bases between the germline ends. Germline V gene lookup returns CDR1 GTSNPN and CDR2 SVGIG (reference sequence). The CDR3 nucleotides are TGTGCCTGGGGCCAAGACAGTCTCCGAAAGACCCAGTACTTC. Residues: CAWGQDSLRKTQYF.

The chain has TRBV5-1 and TRBJ1-2, with 8 bases aligning to TRBD1. The CDR3 has 14 residues. J was trimmed by 0 bases and V by 4 bases; bases with no gene match: 2. The germline V gene encodes CDR1 SGHRS and CDR2 YFSETQ. CDR3 bases: TGCGCCAGCAGCATACAGGGGGCTAACTATGGCTACACCTTC. Translated: CASSIQGANYGYTF.

The gene calls are TRBV18 and TRBJ2-7, with 10 nucleotides matching TRBD1. V lost 5 bases to trimming and J lost 2 bases; unmatched junction nucleotides: 15. Germline values: CDR1 KGHSH, CDR2 LQKENI. This CDR3 contains 18 residues. CDR3 DNA: TGTGCCAGCTCATTCGCCGGGACAGGGGAAGTGGGACCCTACGAGCAGTACTTC. Residues: CASSFAGTGEVGPYEQYF.

This sequence joins TRBV5-5 and TRBJ2-3; 14 bases match TRBD2. The CDR3 runs 17 residues. The V gene end was trimmed by 3 bases and the J gene end by 5 bases; junction bases not matched to a gene: 8. Germline V lookup: CDR1 SGHKS, CDR2 YYEKEE (reference sequence). The CDR3 loop is CASSSGLAGAGGDTQYF. CDR3 sequence (DNA): TGTGCCAGCAGCTCGGGACTAGCGGGAGCTGGGGGAGATACGCAGTATTTT.

This clone was counted many times. The chain is built from TRBV5-1 and TRBJ1-2; tentative D call: TRBD1 (6 bases). The CDR3 spans 14 residues. With 5 bases removed from V and 4 bases from J, the gap between germline ends came to 15 bases. CDR1 SGHRS and CDR2 YFSETQ come from the germline V gene. The CDR3 sequence is CASSYQGRGYGYTF. CDR3 coding DNA: TGCGCCAGCAGTTATCAGGGGAGAGGCTATGGCTACACCTTC.

The J gene is TRBJ1-3, the V gene TRBV4-2, with TRBD1 as a possible D gene (6 bases). Germline V gives CDR1 LGHNA, CDR2 YNFKEQ. Trimming took off 6 bases at V and 0 bases at J, with 12 bases between the two ends. This CDR3 comprises 15 residues. DNA of the CDR3: TGTGCCAGCAGACCCGGGACACGCTCTGGAAACACCATATATTTT. Encoded protein: CASRPGTRSGNTIYF.

This clone occurred a few times. The J gene is TRBJ2-2, the V gene TRBV5-1; TRBD2 aligns across 12 bases. This CDR3 has 16 amino acids. CDR1 and CDR2 (germline): SGHRS, YFSETQ. J lost 1 base, V lost 6 bases, and 4 bases had no gene match. The CDR3 spells CASKLAGGGNTGELFF. The CDR3 DNA reads as TGCGCCAGCAAACTAGCGGGAGGTGGGAACACCGGGGAGCTGTTTTTT.

The J gene is TRBJ2-7, the V gene TRBV11-2; a possible D gene is TRBD2 (6 bases). Per the germline V gene, CDR1 is SGHAT and CDR2 is FQNNGV. V gave up 1 base and J gave up 4 bases, with 23 bases separating them. This CDR3 is built from 18 residues. In DNA form, the CDR3 reads TGTGCCAGCAGCTTAGTAAAGGACTTCGGGAGACGACAGTACGAGCAGTACTTC. Translation: CASSLVKDFGRRQYEQYF.

The chain couples TRBV7-8 to TRBJ1-3; D is uncertain. There are 14 residues in the CDR3. Deletions cut 8 bases from V and 3 bases from J, with 14 bases between. Germline CDR1 is SGHVS and CDR2 is FQNEAQ. CDR3 DNA sequence: TGTGCCAGCGCGAAAGGGAGGGTTGGAAACACCATATATTTT. Translated, it gives CASAKGRVGNTIYF.

The chain employs TRBV27 and TRBJ1-1; no reliable D call. There are 12 residues in the CDR3. Germline V gene sequence: CDR1 MNHEY, CDR2 SMNVEV (reference sequence). The germline V and J ends were trimmed by 3 bases and 4 bases, with 6 bases remaining between them. The CDR3 loop reads CASSLVGTEAFF. The CDR3 DNA is TGTGCCAGCAGTTTGGTCGGCACTGAAGCTTTCTTT.

The chain has TRBV6-6 and TRBJ2-1; the match to TRBD2 covers 10 bases. Germline trimming cut 2 bases from V and 6 bases from J; bases unmatched to any gene: 7. This CDR3 is 16 amino acids long. Germline CDR1 is MNHNY and CDR2 is SVGAGI (reference sequence). In DNA, the CDR3 is TGTGCCAGCAGTTACCCCACTAGCGGGACGCGCAATGAGCAGTTCTTC. Its protein product is CASSYPTSGTRNEQFF.

The V call is TRBV28, the J call TRBJ1-2; TRBD1 aligns across 9 bases. The trim removed 5 bases at V and 5 bases at J, leaving 9 bases unmatched. This CDR3 contains 15 residues. Germline lookup yields CDR1 MDHEN and CDR2 SYDVKM. CDR3 nucleotide sequence: TGTGCCAGCAGTCTCCAACCGGGACAGGGTTATGGCTACACCTTC. Its translation is CASSLQPGQGYGYTF.

The V gene is TRBV19, the J gene TRBJ1-1; unclear D gene. The germline V gene has CDR1 LNHDA and CDR2 SQIVND (reference sequence). Trimming removed 2 bases at V and 4 bases at J, with 8 bases between. The CDR3 extends over 13 amino acids. CDR3 region: CASSISRGTEAFF. CDR3 bases: TGTGCCAGTAGTATATCCCGGGGCACTGAAGCTTTCTTT.

The chain carries TRBV7-9 and TRBJ1-1, with TRBD1 matching over 8 bases. Germline V gene lookup returns CDR1 SEHNR and CDR2 FQNEAQ (reference sequence). Unmatched junction bases numbered 9, after V lost 5 bases and J lost 4 bases. This CDR3 is built from 15 residues. The CDR3 spells CASSPRTGPRTEAFF. The CDR3 DNA follows: TGTGCCAGCAGCCCAAGGACAGGGCCGCGCACTGAAGCTTTCTTT.

The chain employs TRBV29-1 and TRBJ2-7, with TRBD2 identical over 8 bases. This CDR3 has 13 amino acids. V shed 3 bases and J 1 base; nucleotides not matched to a gene: 2. CDR1 SQVTM and CDR2 ANQGSEA come from the germline V gene. The CDR3 sequence is CSVEASGSYEQYF. As DNA, the CDR3 is TGCAGCGTTGAGGCTAGCGGGTCCTACGAGCAGTACTTC.